Listed here are 14 T cell receptor beta chains from one sample, sequenced in a study of cytomegalovirus exposure and HLA in healthy donors. With 60 Vbeta and 13 Jbeta primers, the PCR was carried out. The data were produced by immunoSEQ multiplex PCR, yet TCRdb's version contains in-frame clones alone and is incomplete. The table has about 150,000 clones, less than 85% seen once. The sample comprised PBMCs. The source is a man between 40 and 49 years old in good health and CMV-seronegative.

The J gene is TRBJ1-3, the V gene TRBV7-2; 8 bases fit TRBD1. J was trimmed by 1 base and V by 4 bases; bases with no gene match: 6. CDR1 SGHTA and CDR2 FQGNSA come from the germline V gene. The CDR3 runs 16 residues. Here the CDR3 reads CASSSPGGISGNTIYF. The CDR3 DNA sequence: TGTGCCAGCAGCTCCCCAGGGGGCATATCTGGAAACACCATATATTTT.

V gene TRBV29-1 combines with J gene TRBJ2-1; 8 positions agree with TRBD2. This CDR3 has 14 residues. The junction had 7 bases not matched to a gene; V was cut back by 1 base and J by 8 bases. Germline V CDR1 and CDR2: SQVTM, ANQGSEA. The CDR3 sequence is CSVEGAGGLDEQFF. DNA for the CDR3: TGCAGCGTTGAAGGGGCGGGAGGTTTGGATGAGCAGTTCTTC.

The chain is built from TRBV27 and TRBJ2-1; TRBD2 matches 8 bases. The CDR3 consists of 15 residues. Germline CDR1 and CDR2: MNHEY and SMNVEV (reference sequence). V shed 7 bases and J 2 bases; nucleotides not matched to a gene: 7. The CDR3 bases are TGTGCCAGCAAACTAGCGGTGGGAGCCTACAATGAGCAGTTCTTC. This codes for CASKLAVGAYNEQFF.

V usage is TRBV9 and J usage is TRBJ1-2, with TRBD1 matching 8 bases. There are 15 residues in the CDR3. Germline CDR1 and CDR2: SGDLS and YYNGEE. The V and J ends lost 0 bases and 5 bases, in that order; junction bases with no gene match: 6. CDR3 region: CASSVGYGQGYGYTF. The CDR3 nucleotides are TGTGCCAGCAGCGTAGGGTACGGACAGGGATATGGCTACACCTTC.

V and J are TRBV28 and TRBJ2-7; 10 nucleotides line up with TRBD1. The CDR3 sequence is 15 residues long. V was clipped by 7 bases and J by 5 bases; unmatched bases: 11. Germline V gene lookup returns CDR1 MDHEN and CDR2 SYDVKM. The CDR3 DNA is TGTGCCAGCACCCCTTTATCGACAGGGGGCCACGAGCAGTACTTC. This encodes CASTPLSTGGHEQYF.

The V gene is TRBV5-1, the J gene TRBJ2-7, with 7 bases identical to TRBD2. Germline CDR1 SGHRS, CDR2 YFSETQ. V dropped 0 bases and J dropped 5; count of bases not matched to a gene: 5. This CDR3 is 14 amino acids long. DNA for the CDR3: TGCGCCAGCAGCTTGGGGGGAGGGGTCCACGAGCAGTACTTC. Translation: CASSLGGGVHEQYF.

This clone was observed a handful of times. The CDR3 nucleotides are TGCGCCAGCAGCCTGGGGACAGGGAGCTCTGGAAACACCATATATTTT. This gives the protein CASSLGTGSSGNTIYF. V is TRBV5-1 and J is TRBJ1-3; 9 bases match TRBD1. This CDR3 has 16 amino acids. Germline CDR1 is SGHRS and CDR2 is YFSETQ. The J segment lost 0 bases and the V segment lost 4 bases, leaving 5 bases of the junction unmatched. The full variable domain, rest sourced from reference TRBV5-1 and TRBJ1-3, is KAGVTQTPRYLIKTRGQQVTLSCSPISGHRSVSWYQQTPGQGLQFLFEYFSETQRNKGNFPGRFSGRQFSNSRSEMNVSTLELGDSALYLCASSLGTGSSGNTIYFGEGSWLTVV.

This chain connects TRBV11-2 to TRBJ1-2, with D unclear. The CDR3 consists of 13 residues. CDR1 and CDR2 (germline): SGHAT, FQNNGV. V lost 5 bases to trimming and J lost 8 bases, with 15 bases between them. DNA for the CDR3: TGTGCCAGCAGCCGAGACTATAGTAGCGGCTACACCTTC. Translation gives CASSRDYSSGYTF.

V is TRBV27 and J is TRBJ2-7; 7 bases match TRBD1. Losses at the gene ends were 8 bases for V and 3 bases for J; bases not matched to a gene: 10. CDR1 is MNHEY, CDR2 SMNVEV, per germline (reference sequence). The CDR3 is 14 residues long. The CDR3 is CASGNTGEFYEQYF. DNA of the CDR3: TGTGCCAGCGGTAATACAGGGGAATTCTACGAGCAGTACTTC.

This clone appeared a single time. The CDR3 coding sequence is TGTGCCAGCAGCTCCGTCCTTGGGCCCTCGGGGGAAGCTTTCTTT. Residues: CASSSVLGPSGEAFF. The chain uses TRBV7-9 and TRBJ1-1; D gene unclear. The CDR3 is 15 residues long. Germline V gene sequence: CDR1 SEHNR, CDR2 FQNEAQ (reference sequence). With 4 bases removed from V and 8 bases from J, the gap between germline ends came to 20 bases. Full variable domain (rest looked up from reference TRBV7-9 and TRBJ1-1): DTGVSQNPRHKITKRGQNVTFRCDPISEHNRLYWYRQTLGQGPEFLTYFQNEAQLEKSRLLSDRFSAERPKGSFSTLEIQRTEQGDSAMYLCASSSVLGPSGEAFFGQGTRLTVV.

The V call is TRBV28, the J call TRBJ1-1, with TRBD1 identical over 9 bases. Germline V gene data show CDR1 as MDHEN and CDR2 as SYDVKM. Trimming at V came to 2 bases and at J to 3 bases, leaving 1 base not matched to a gene. The CDR3 loop spans 14 amino acids. The DNA for the CDR3 is TGTGCCAGCAGTTTAGGGGACAGGGACACTGAAGCTTTCTTT. Its translation is CASSLGDRDTEAFF.

As to this clone: The identical CDR3 is also encoded by other nucleotide sequences in the sample. The CDR3 nucleotides read TGTGCCAGCAGTTCCTCGGACAGGCGGCTAAAGGGCGAGCAGTACTTC. This sequence encodes CASSSSDRRLKGEQYF. The V call is TRBV28, the J call TRBJ2-7, with TRBD1 matching over 7 bases. This CDR3 is 16 amino acids long. Germline assignment: CDR1 MDHEN and CDR2 SYDVKM. The J segment lost 6 bases and the V segment lost 4 bases, leaving 15 bases of the junction unmatched. The full variable domain, completed using reference TRBV28 and TRBJ2-7, is DVKVTQSSRYLVKRTGEKVFLECVQDMDHENMFWYRQDPGLGLRLIYFSYDVKMKEKGDIPEGYSVSREKKERFSLILESASTNQTSMYLCASSSSDRRLKGEQYFGPGTRLTVT.

This clone is medium-sized by share. As DNA, the CDR3 is TGTGCCAGCAGCCAGCGAGGGAGCAATCAGCCCCAGCATTTT. Encoded protein: CASSQRGSNQPQHF. The chain employs TRBV6-5 and TRBJ1-5; D is uncertain. The germline V and J ends were trimmed by 6 bases and 1 base, with 10 bases remaining between them. Germline CDR1 MNHEY, CDR2 SVGAGI. The CDR3 runs to 14 residues.

This chain uses TRBV4-1 with TRBJ2-7; the match to TRBD1 covers 7 bases. This CDR3 comprises 13 residues. J gave up 3 bases and V 4 bases, and 3 bases lay outside the gene matches. Looked up from germline, CDR1 is MGHRA and CDR2 is YSYEKL. The CDR3 DNA reads TGCGCCAGCAGCCCCGGACAGGTCTACGAGCAGTACTTC. Encoded protein: CASSPGQVYEQYF.